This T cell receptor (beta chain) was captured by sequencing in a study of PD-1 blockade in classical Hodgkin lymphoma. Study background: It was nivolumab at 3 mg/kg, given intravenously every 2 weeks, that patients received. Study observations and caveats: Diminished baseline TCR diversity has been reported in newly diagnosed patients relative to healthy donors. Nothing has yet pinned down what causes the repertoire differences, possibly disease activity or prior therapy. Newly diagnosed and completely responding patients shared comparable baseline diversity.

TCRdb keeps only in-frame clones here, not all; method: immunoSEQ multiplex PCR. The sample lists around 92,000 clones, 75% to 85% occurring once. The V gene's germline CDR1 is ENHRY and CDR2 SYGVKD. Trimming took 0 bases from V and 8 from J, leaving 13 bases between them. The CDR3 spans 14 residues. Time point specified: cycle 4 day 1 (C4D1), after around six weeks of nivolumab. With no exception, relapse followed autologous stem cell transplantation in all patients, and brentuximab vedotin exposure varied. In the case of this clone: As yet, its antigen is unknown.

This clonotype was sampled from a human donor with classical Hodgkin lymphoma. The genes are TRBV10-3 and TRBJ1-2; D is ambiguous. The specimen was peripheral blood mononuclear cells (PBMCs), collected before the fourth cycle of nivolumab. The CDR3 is CAISESGGLVGYTF. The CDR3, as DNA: TGTGCCATCAGTGAGTCCGGAGGTCTAGTGGGCTACACCTTC.